The 4 T cell receptor beta chains given below trace back to one sample, sequenced in a study of a mutant IDH1 vaccine in newly diagnosed glioma. Regarding time point: week 23, last vaccination. The content of each vaccine dose was 300 ug of mutant IDH1 20-mer peptide, and topical imiquimod accompanied it. Their cognate antigens are unknown. This table comes from immunoSEQ multiplex PCR, and its TCRdb copy is limited to in-frame clones, with some not included. Of about 54,000 clones in the sample, around 80% were seen once. The sequencing here drew on PBMCs, taken from a glioma patient whose treatment included an IDH1 peptide vaccine. The receptors stem from a man aged 40-55 years with glioma.

V and J are TRBV19 and TRBJ1-6; 8 positions match TRBD1. Germline V gene data show CDR1 as LNHDA and CDR2 as SQIVND (reference sequence). The V segment lost 3 bases and the J segment 8 bases; nucleotides outside the gene matches: 15. The CDR3 length is 18 residues. The CDR3 is CASSILLASGTGHSPLHF. CDR3 nucleotide sequence: TGTGCCAGTAGTATCCTTCTGGCGTCCGGGACAGGTCATTCACCCCTCCACTTT.

The rearrangement uses TRBV2 and TRBJ2-3; maybe TRBD1 (5 bases). Germline CDR1 and CDR2: SNHLY and FYNNEI. The CDR3 contains 12 residues. The V and J ends lost 6 bases and 6 bases respectively, with 10 bases between them. As DNA, the CDR3 is TGTGCCAGCAGCCAGGGCCCGGATACGCAGTATTTT. Amino acids: CASSQGPDTQYF.

This clone was seen more than once but under ten times. The chain couples TRBV18 to TRBJ2-5; D call uncertain. V lost 4 bases and J 4 bases, leaving 25 bases between the germline ends. CDR1 and CDR2 (germline): KGHSH, LQKENI. The CDR3 contains 18 residues. The CDR3 region is CASSRTPSVGTEGETQYF. CDR3 DNA: TGTGCCAGCTCACGAACACCCTCTGTGGGTACAGAAGGAGAGACCCAGTACTTC.

This chain connects TRBV7-6 to TRBJ2-7; weak D call: TRBD2 (5 bases). CDR3 length equals 12 residues. The V end lost 0 bases, the J end lost 7 bases, and 7 bases lay between the germline ends. CDR1 and CDR2 from the germline V gene are SGHVS and FNYEAQ. The CDR3 DNA follows: TGTGCCAGCAGCTTAGCGCCGGGAGAGCAGTACTTC. Protein sequence: CASSLAPGEQYF.